A single sample gave rise to the 19 T cell receptor beta chains below, sequenced in a study of T cells after yellow fever vaccination. TCRdb ran MiXCR on the 5' RACE reads and lists one entry per CDR3 protein. The table records approximately 9,300 distinct CDR3 sequences, around 4.8% of them present only once. This sample comprised PBMCs, either bulk or a sorted T-cell subset (CD4+, CD8+, memory, or dextramer-sorted; not recorded which), obtained around 15 days after the first yellow fever vaccination. These receptors were obtained from a young man who received the YFV17D yellow fever vaccine.

This clonotype is termed medium-sized. V and J are TRBV6-5 and TRBJ1-1, with D possibly being TRBD1 (5 bases). V shed 5 bases and J shed 4 bases, with 11 bases lying between them. There are 13 residues in the CDR3. Germline CDR1 and CDR2: MNHEY and SVGAGI. CDR3: CASSPGWGTEAFF. CDR3 in DNA: TGTGCCAGCAGTCCAGGGTGGGGCACTGAAGCTTTCTTT.

This clonotype was recorded at least ten times. For the CDR3, the DNA is TGTGCCAGCAGGGGGGTGGGGGCAGATACGCAGTATTTT. This codes for CASRGVGADTQYF. V gene TRBV5-6 combines with J gene TRBJ2-3; D might be TRBD1 or TRBD2, each matching 5 bases. The length of the CDR3 is 13 residues. The ends were cut back, 5 bases at V and 4 bases at J, with 11 bases in the middle. Germline CDR1 and CDR2: SGHDT and YYEEEE. The full variable domain, completed using reference TRBV5-6 and TRBJ2-3, is DAGVTQSPTHLIKTRGQQVTLRCSPKSGHDTVSWYQQALGQGPQFIFQYYEEEERQRGNFPDRFSGHQFPNYSSELNVNALLLGDSALYLCASRGVGADTQYFGPGTRLTVL.

This clonotype is termed medium-sized. The chain combines TRBV29-1 with TRBJ1-2; D gene uncertain. The germline V gene has CDR1 SQVTM and CDR2 ANQGSEA. Deletions cut 4 bases from V and 5 bases from J, with 14 bases between. The CDR3 length is 13 residues. CDR3 in amino acids: CSVGEPTPYGYTF. Written as DNA, the CDR3 is TGCAGCGTTGGAGAGCCGACCCCTTATGGCTACACCTTC. The complete variable domain, with remaining parts taken from reference TRBV29-1 and TRBJ1-2, reads SAVISQKPSRDICQRGTSLTIQCQVDSQVTMMFWYRQQPGQSLTLIATANQGSEATYESGFVIDKFPISRPNLTFSTLTVSNMSPEDSSIYLCSVGEPTPYGYTFGSGTRLTVV.

By share, this clonotype counts as medium-sized (0.01 to 0.1%). The rearrangement links TRBV5-6 to TRBJ2-3; D unclear. Germline CDR1 and CDR2: SGHDT and YYEEEE. V dropped 3 bases and J dropped 0 bases, with 17 bases sitting between them. This CDR3 region has 17 residues. CDR3 protein: CASSSTSSRLSTDTQYF. In DNA form, the CDR3 reads TGTGCCAGCAGCTCGACGTCATCAAGGTTAAGCACAGATACGCAGTATTTT.

This clonotype was found many times. V and J are TRBV5-1 and TRBJ2-5, with 12 bases matching TRBD2. Germline CDR1 reads SGHRS; CDR2 reads YFSETQ. The CDR3 is 16 residues long. V trimming: 4 bases; J trimming: 2 bases; junction bases outside the gene matches: 6. Here the CDR3 DNA reads TGCGCCAGCAGCCCGGGACTAGCGGGTGGGCAAGAGACCCAGTACTTC. As protein: CASSPGLAGGQETQYF.

By sample fraction, this clonotype is medium-sized. This rearrangement joins TRBV2 to TRBJ2-2; D not certain. Germline values: CDR1 SNHLY, CDR2 FYNNEI. This CDR3 is 11 amino acids long. V gave up 6 bases and J gave up 4 bases, with 3 bases separating them. The chain's CDR3 is CASSVTGELFF. CDR3 nucleotides: TGTGCCAGCAGCGTCACCGGGGAGCTGTTTTTT.

This clonotype counts as medium-sized (0.01 to 0.1%). The V and J genes are TRBV7-8 and TRBJ2-3; no definite D call. The CDR3 covers 15 residues. Germline V gene lookup returns CDR1 SGHVS and CDR2 FQNEAQ. The V end lost 2 bases, the J end lost 2 bases, and 11 bases lay between the germline ends. The CDR3 coding sequence is TGTGCCAGCAGCTTAAAACGGGTTCTCACAGATACGCAGTATTTT. Protein: CASSLKRVLTDTQYF.

This clonotype was counted at least ten times. The rearrangement links TRBV2 to TRBJ1-6, with D tentatively TRBD1 (5 bases). Trimming pared 6 bases from V and 16 bases from J, leaving 16 bases between. The CDR3 contains 12 residues. Looked up from germline, CDR1 is SNHLY and CDR2 is FYNNEI. The CDR3 loop is CASRGGTEGLHF. The CDR3, as DNA: TGTGCCAGCAGGGGGGGGACGGAAGGTCTCCACTTT.

This clonotype was seen ten or more times. The chain employs TRBV7-2 and TRBJ1-2; no clear D. Trimming took off 5 bases at V and 6 bases at J, with 13 bases between the two ends. Looked up from germline, CDR1 is SGHTA and CDR2 is FQGNSA. CDR3 size: 13 residues. In DNA form, the CDR3 reads TGTGCCAGCAGCCCTACCCCCCAGGATGGCTACACCTTC. It is translated as CASSPTPQDGYTF.

This clonotype was found many times. The V and J genes are TRBV5-6 and TRBJ1-6, with D maybe TRBD1 (5 bases). The CDR3 covers 14 residues. CDR1 and CDR2 from the germline V gene are SGHDT and YYEEEE. Trimming stripped 1 base from V and 7 bases from J, with 9 bases between. The CDR3 spells CASSLRGVNSPLHF. CDR3 sequence (DNA): TGTGCCAGCAGCTTGCGGGGCGTGAATTCACCCCTCCACTTT.

This clonotype was found many times. The chain has TRBV7-2 and TRBJ2-5; TRBD1 or TRBD2 may be the D gene (5 bases each). The CDR3 totals 14 residues. Deletions cut 0 bases from V and 3 bases from J, with 8 bases between. In germline, CDR1 is SGHTA, CDR2 FQGNSA. The CDR3 loop is CASSLAGTEETQYF. The CDR3 nucleotides read TGTGCCAGCAGCTTAGCGGGGACGGAAGAGACCCAGTACTTC.

This clonotype appeared many times. The V call is TRBV6-5, the J call TRBJ1-2, with 9 bases that match TRBD1. J lost 8 bases, V lost 9 bases, and 13 bases had no gene match. The length of the CDR3 is 14 residues. Germline V CDR1 and CDR2: MNHEY, SVGAGI. CDR3 coding DNA: TGTGCCAGTATACCACCCGGACAGGGGACGGGCTACACCTTC. This translates into CASIPPGQGTGYTF.

This clonotype has at least ten counts. This chain uses TRBV6-5 with TRBJ2-6; D not certain. CDR3 length: 14 residues. Germline V gives CDR1 MNHEY, CDR2 SVGAGI. V was shortened by 8 bases and J by 0 bases, with 8 bases between the two germline ends. The CDR3 is CASGSHSGANVLTF. The CDR3 nucleotides read TGTGCCAGCGGATCGCACTCTGGGGCCAACGTCCTGACTTTC.

This clonotype was seen ten or more times. CDR3 DNA: TGTGCCATCAGTGATGGCTGGTACTACACCTTC. Protein: CAISDGWYYTF. The V gene is TRBV10-3, the J gene TRBJ1-2; D unclear. Germline CDR1 is ENHRY and CDR2 is SYGVKD. V gave up 3 bases and J gave up 10 bases, with 9 bases separating them. The CDR3 runs to 11 residues.

By share, this clonotype counts as medium-sized. The chain links TRBV5-5 to TRBJ1-4; unclear D gene. Germline CDR1 SGHKS, CDR2 YYEKEE (reference sequence). The CDR3 is 14 amino acids. Between the trimmed V and J ends, which lost 3 bases and 5 bases, there was a span of 11 bases. This CDR3 reads CASSSEAQNEKLFF. The CDR3 region has the DNA TGTGCCAGCAGCTCCGAGGCGCAGAATGAAAAACTGTTTTTT.

This clonotype is medium-sized in the sample. In DNA, the CDR3 is TGTGCCAGCAGTTTGGGCGGGGTAGGGGATACGCAGTATTTT. This encodes CASSLGGVGDTQYF. The genes are TRBV12-3 or TRBV12-4 and TRBJ2-3, with D possibly being TRBD2 (6 bases). The CDR3 sequence is 14 residues long. V lost 3 bases to trimming and J lost 6 bases, with 13 bases between them.

This clonotype is categorized as medium-sized. The chain is built from TRBV20-1 and TRBJ2-3; the D is unclear. From germline, CDR1 is DFQATT and CDR2 SNEGSKA (reference sequence). The CDR3 is made up of 14 amino acids. V was clipped by 5 bases and J by 0 bases, with 12 bases between them. The CDR3 DNA sequence: TGCAGTGCTCCAGGCTTATCTAGCACAGATACGCAGTATTTT. It yields the protein CSAPGLSSTDTQYF.

Judged by abundance, this clonotype is medium-sized (0.01 to 0.1%). V gene TRBV12-3 or TRBV12-4 combines with J gene TRBJ2-5; D call uncertain. V gave up 8 bases and J gave up 0 bases, with 7 bases separating them. This CDR3 region has 12 residues. The CDR3: CASGLDQETQYF. CDR3 in DNA: TGTGCCAGCGGGCTAGACCAAGAGACCCAGTACTTC.

This clonotype was detected many times. V is TRBV28 and J is TRBJ2-3; D not certain. This CDR3 region has 13 residues. Trimming left V 4 bases short and J 2 bases short, with 7 bases between. CDR1 is MDHEN and CDR2 is SYDVKM in the germline V gene. CDR3 protein: CASSSGTTDTQYF. Written as DNA, the CDR3 is TGTGCCAGCAGTTCCGGAACCACAGATACGCAGTATTTT. Supplemented by reference TRBV28 and TRBJ2-3, the full variable domain reads DVKVTQSSRYLVKRTGEKVFLECVQDMDHENMFWYRQDPGLGLRLIYFSYDVKMKEKGDIPEGYSVSREKKERFSLILESASTNQTSMYLCASSSGTTDTQYFGPGTRLTVL.